Listed below are T cell receptor beta chains from one sample, sequenced in a study of blood T cell repertoires in COVID-19. Assay: immunoSEQ multiplex PCR; the TCRdb copy retains only in-frame clones and omits some. The table records a few hundred thousand clones, about four fifths of them present only once. The sequenced sample consisted of peripheral blood. All receptors come from a woman between 18 and 29 years old with acute or convalescent COVID-19. The CDR3 runs from the conserved cysteine through the conserved F or W. D genes are given only for firm matches.

j_call cdr3_length v_call d_call cdr3_aa cdr3_nt
TRBJ2-6 17 TRBV18 TRBD1 CASSPGQGATGANVLTF TGTGCCAGCTCACCTGGGCAGGGGGCGACCGGGGCCAACGTCCTGACTTTC
TRBJ2-1 16 TRBV14 . CASNLGGESPYNEQFF TGTGCCAGCAATTTGGGGGGAGAGAGCCCCTACAATGAGCAGTTCTTC
TRBJ2-7 18 TRBV27 TRBD2 CASSLKGPGTSGTYEQYF TGTGCCAGCAGCCTAAAGGGTCCCGGGACTAGCGGAACCTACGAGCAGTACTTC
TRBJ2-7 15 TRBV19 TRBD2 CASSTSGGITYEQYF TGTGCCAGTAGTACCAGCGGGGGGATTACCTACGAGCAGTACTTC
TRBJ2-7 13 TRBV4-3 . CASSQSRNYEQYF TGCGCCAGCAGCCAGTCTAGAAACTACGAGCAGTACTTC
TRBJ1-6 16 TRBV18 . CASSPGQGNDNSPLHF TGTGCCAGCTCACCGGGGCAGGGAAACGATAATTCACCCCTCCACTTT
TRBJ2-1 16 TRBV6-5 TRBD2 CASSYSNSGRFNEQFF TGTGCCAGCAGTTACTCGAATAGCGGGAGATTCAATGAGCAGTTCTTC
TRBJ2-7 13 TRBV30 . CAWSLGGAYEQYF TGTGCCTGGAGTTTAGGGGGGGCGTACGAGCAGTACTTC
TRBJ1-6 17 TRBV3-1/TRBV3-2 TRBD1 CASSHYPATGEDSPLHF TGTGCCAGCAGCCATTACCCAGCGACAGGGGAAGACTCACCCCTCCACTTT
TRBJ1-4 16 TRBV3-1/TRBV3-2 TRBD1 CASSRSMGQGNEKLFF TGTGCCAGCAGCCGATCGATGGGACAGGGAAATGAAAAACTGTTTTTT
TRBJ2-1 17 TRBV7-9 . CASSLPPPGVHYNEQFF TGTGCCAGCAGCTTGCCCCCACCAGGGGTACATTACAATGAGCAGTTCTTC
TRBJ2-3 16 TRBV7-3 TRBD2 CASSPGTSGAWDTQYF TGTGCCAGCAGCCCGGGGACTAGCGGGGCGTGGGATACGCAGTATTTT
TRBJ1-1 15 TRBV27 TRBD1 CASRTQQGVHTEAFF TGTGCCAGCAGGACTCAACAGGGGGTCCACACTGAAGCTTTCTTT